This TCR beta chain was identified in a study of CD8 T cells in Susac syndrome. The authors reverse transcribed roughly 0.5 to 1 ug RNA with random hexamers. Using its own MiXCR run on the immunoSEQ multiplex PCR reads, TCRdb lists one record per CDR3 protein. This table holds some 140,000 distinct CDR3 sequences, more than 85% found once. V shed 4 bases and J shed 2 bases, with 9 bases lying between them. Germline V gives CDR1 SGHAT, CDR2 FQNNGV. CDR3 length: 13 amino acids. The sample taken for sequencing was CD8+ T cells from PBMCs. The sequence derives from a human donor with Susac syndrome. This chain links TRBV11-2 with TRBJ2-7; tentatively, D is TRBD1 (6 bases). The CDR3 DNA reads as TGTGCCAGCAGCTCCAACAGGGCCTACGAGCAGTACTTC. Translation gives CASSSNRAYEQYF. Together with reference TRBV11-2 and TRBJ2-7, the CDR3 gives the full variable domain: EAGVAQSPRYKIIEKRQSVAFWCNPISGHATLYWYQQILGQGPKLLIQFQNNGVVDDSQLPKDRFSAERLKGVDSTLKIQPAKLEDSAVYLCASSSNRAYEQYFGPGTRLTVT.